This T cell receptor beta chain was found in a study of blood T cell repertoires in COVID-19. Overall study context: Material from acute and convalescent COVID-19 was sourced from the United States, Italy and Spain. Sample material is recorded as cDNA or gDNA derived from T cells, B-cell-depleted T cells, or PBMCs.

Measured with immunoSEQ multiplex PCR; TCRdb has only the in-frame clones, and not every one. Found here are approximately 300,000 clones, 85% of them singletons; the top ten hold 1.9%. Residents of around 24 US areas, aged roughly 18 to 89 years, made up the participants. Categorization into cohorts depended on clinical history that participants reported. This clone was detected once. This CDR3 region has 15 residues. CDR1 and CDR2 from the germline V gene are SGHVS and FNYEAQ. Trimming removed 5 bases at V and 4 bases at J, with 15 bases between. The V call is TRBV7-6, the J call TRBJ1-3; D perhaps matches TRBD1 (6 bases). The source is a woman in her twenties or thirties who had been exposed to COVID-19. Sequences were obtained from PBMCs or T cells enriched from blood (not recorded which). CDR3 bases: TGTGCCAGCAGCCCCAGAGGGGGTACCGGAAACACCATATATTTT. It codes for CASSPRGGTGNTIYF.